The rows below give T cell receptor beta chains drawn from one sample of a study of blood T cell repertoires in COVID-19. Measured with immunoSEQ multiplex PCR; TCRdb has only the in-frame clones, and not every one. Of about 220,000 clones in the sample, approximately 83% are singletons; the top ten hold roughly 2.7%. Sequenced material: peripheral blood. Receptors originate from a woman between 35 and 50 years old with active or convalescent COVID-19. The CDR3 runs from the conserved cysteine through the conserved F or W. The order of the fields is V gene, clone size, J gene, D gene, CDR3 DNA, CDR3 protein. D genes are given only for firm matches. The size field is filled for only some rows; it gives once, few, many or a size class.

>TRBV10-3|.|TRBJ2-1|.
TGTGCCATCGCGACTAGGGAGAGCAATGAGCAGTTCTTC
CAIATRESNEQFF
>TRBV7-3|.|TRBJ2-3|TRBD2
TGTGCCAGCAGCCAACGGGGGGGCCAGACGGTGGATACGCAGTATTTT
CASSQRGGQTVDTQYF
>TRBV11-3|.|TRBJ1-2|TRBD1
TGTGCCAGCAGCTTAGGAGGGGACAGGACTTATGGCTACACCTTC
CASSLGGDRTYGYTF
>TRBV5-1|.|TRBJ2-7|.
TGCGCCAGCAGCCCGGAGACTTTCCTTTCAACCTACGAGCAGTACTTC
CASSPETFLSTYEQYF
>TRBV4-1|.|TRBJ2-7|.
TGCGCCAGCAGCCAAGATCTCGGCAGGTCTTACGAGCAGTACTTC
CASSQDLGRSYEQYF
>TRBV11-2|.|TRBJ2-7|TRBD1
TGTGCCAGCAGCCCTCTAACACAGGGGGCATACGAGCAGTACTTC
CASSPLTQGAYEQYF
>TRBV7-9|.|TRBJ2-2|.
TGTGCCAGCAGCTTTACAGCCACCGGGGAGCTGTTTTTT
CASSFTATGELFF
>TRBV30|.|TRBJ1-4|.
TGTGCCTGGAATTCCGGGAATGAAAAACTGTTTTTT
CAWNSGNEKLFF
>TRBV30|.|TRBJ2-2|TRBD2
TGTGCCTGGAGTGTAAACCTAGGCGGGGGCGGGGAGCTGTTTTTT
CAWSVNLGGGGELFF
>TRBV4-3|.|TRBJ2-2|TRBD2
TGCGCCAGCAGCCAGGATACTAGCGGGGGGGCCGGGGAGCTGTTTTTT
CASSQDTSGGAGELFF
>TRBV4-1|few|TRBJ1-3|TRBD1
TGCGCCAGCACCCGGACAGGCTCTGGAAACACCATATATTTT
CASTRTGSGNTIYF
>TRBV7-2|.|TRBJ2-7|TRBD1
TGTGCCAGCAGCTTGGTAACAGGGGGCGCTTCGAAACAGTACTTC
CASSLVTGGASKQYF
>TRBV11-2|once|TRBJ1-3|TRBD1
TGTGCCAGCAGCCCCCAGGGGGGTCCTGGAAACACCATATATTTT
CASSPQGGPGNTIYF
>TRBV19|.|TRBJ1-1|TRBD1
TGTGCCAGTAGTATCGACAGGGAGAACACTGAAGCTTTCTTT
CASSIDRENTEAFF
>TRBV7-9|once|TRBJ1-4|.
TGTGCCAGCAGCTTAGGGGAGGGGCCTGCAACTAATGAAAAACTGTTTTTT
CASSLGEGPATNEKLFF
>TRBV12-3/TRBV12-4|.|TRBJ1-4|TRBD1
TGTGCCTCTCGAGGGGGCCTTTGGGAAAAACTGTTTTTT
CASRGGLWEKLFF
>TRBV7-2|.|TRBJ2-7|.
TGTGCCAGCAGCTTAGGGGTCGGTGGCGGTTTCTACGAGCAGTACTTC
CASSLGVGGGFYEQYF
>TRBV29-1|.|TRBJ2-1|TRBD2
TGCAGCGTTGAGGGACTAGCGGGACCTAGCTCCTACAATGAGCAGTTCTTC
CSVEGLAGPSSYNEQFF
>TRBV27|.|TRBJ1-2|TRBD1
TGTGCCAGCAGCCCCCTAGGACAGGGAAAGGGCTACACCTTC
CASSPLGQGKGYTF
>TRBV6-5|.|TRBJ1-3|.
TGTGCCAGCAGCGTCTCCTCTGGAAACACCATATATTTT
CASSVSSGNTIYF
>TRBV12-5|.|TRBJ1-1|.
TGTGCTAGTGGTTTGGGGGTGGGACTAATGAACACTGAAGCTTTCTTT
CASGLGVGLMNTEAFF
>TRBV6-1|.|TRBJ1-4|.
TGTGCCAGCAGTGGGGGGGACTGGGGGGAAAAACTGTTTTTT
CASSGGDWGEKLFF
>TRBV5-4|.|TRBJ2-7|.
TGTGCCAGCAGCTTTGGGGCGCCCTACGAGCAGTACTTC
CASSFGAPYEQYF